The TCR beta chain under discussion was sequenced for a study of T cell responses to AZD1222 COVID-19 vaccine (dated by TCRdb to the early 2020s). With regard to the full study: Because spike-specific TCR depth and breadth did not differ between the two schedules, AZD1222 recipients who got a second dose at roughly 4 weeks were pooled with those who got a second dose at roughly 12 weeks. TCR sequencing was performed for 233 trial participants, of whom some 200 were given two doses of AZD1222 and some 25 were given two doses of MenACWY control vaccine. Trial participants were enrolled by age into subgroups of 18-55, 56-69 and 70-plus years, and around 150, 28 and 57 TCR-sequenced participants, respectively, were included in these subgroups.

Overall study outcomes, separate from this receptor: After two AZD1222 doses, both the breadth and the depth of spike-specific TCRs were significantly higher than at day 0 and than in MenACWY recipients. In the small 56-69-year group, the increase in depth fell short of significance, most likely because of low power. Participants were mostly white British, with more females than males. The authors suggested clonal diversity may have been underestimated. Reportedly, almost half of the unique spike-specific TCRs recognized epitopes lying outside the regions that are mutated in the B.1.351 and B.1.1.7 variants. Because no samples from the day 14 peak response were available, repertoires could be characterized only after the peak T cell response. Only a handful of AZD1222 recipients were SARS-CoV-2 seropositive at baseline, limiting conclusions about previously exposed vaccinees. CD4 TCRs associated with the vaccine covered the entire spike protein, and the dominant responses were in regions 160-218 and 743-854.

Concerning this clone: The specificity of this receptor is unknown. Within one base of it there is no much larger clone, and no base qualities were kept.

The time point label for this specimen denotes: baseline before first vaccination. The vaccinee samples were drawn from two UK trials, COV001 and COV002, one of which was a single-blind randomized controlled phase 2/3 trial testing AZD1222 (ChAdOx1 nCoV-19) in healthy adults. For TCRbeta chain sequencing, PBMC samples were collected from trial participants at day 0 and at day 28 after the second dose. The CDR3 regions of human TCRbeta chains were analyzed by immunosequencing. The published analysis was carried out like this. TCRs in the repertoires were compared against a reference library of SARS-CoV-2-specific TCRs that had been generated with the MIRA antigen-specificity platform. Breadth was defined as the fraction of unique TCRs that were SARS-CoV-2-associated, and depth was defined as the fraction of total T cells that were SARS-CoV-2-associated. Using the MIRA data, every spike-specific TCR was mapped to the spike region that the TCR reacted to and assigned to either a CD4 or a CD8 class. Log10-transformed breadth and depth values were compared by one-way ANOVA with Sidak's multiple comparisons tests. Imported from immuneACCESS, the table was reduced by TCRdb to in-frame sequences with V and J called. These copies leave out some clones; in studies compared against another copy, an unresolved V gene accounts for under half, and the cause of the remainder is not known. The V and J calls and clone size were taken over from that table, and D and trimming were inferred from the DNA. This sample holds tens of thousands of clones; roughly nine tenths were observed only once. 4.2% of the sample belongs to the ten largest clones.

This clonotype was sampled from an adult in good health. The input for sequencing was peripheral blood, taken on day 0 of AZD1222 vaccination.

The nucleotide sequence is TGTGCCAGCAGTTCGGACACTAAAAATGAGCAGTTCTTC. It specifies CASSSDTKNEQFF. The chain links TRBV12-3 or TRBV12-4 with TRBJ2-1, and perhaps TRBD1 as D gene, on 5 matching bases. Cut back by 4 bases and 7 bases, the V and J ends lie 11 bases apart. The CDR3 numbers 13 residues from cysteine through phenylalanine. The kept DNA is CDR3 alone, 39 bases in frame from the first base.